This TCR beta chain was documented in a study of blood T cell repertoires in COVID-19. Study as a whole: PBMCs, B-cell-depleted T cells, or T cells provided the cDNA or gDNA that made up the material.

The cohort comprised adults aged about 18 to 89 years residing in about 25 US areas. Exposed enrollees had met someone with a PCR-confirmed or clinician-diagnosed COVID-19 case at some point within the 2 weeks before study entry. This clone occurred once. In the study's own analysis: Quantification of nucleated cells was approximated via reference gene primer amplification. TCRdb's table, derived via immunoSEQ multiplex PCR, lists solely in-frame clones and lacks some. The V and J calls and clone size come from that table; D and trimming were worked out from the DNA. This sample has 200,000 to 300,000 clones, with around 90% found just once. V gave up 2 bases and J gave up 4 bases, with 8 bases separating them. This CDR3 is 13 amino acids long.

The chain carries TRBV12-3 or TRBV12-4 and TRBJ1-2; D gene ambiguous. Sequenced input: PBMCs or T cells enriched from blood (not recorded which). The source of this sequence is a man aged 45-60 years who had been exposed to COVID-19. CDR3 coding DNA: TGTGCCAGCAGTTTACAGCGATTCTATGGCTACACCTTC. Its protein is CASSLQRFYGYTF.